What follows are 32 T cell receptor beta chains derived from one specimen sequenced in a study of regulatory T cells in long-lasting Graves disease. Time point specified: newly diagnosed GD, antithyroid drugs for less than 3 months. The TCR library was prepared using RNA isolated from PBMCs. HTBI primers from iRepertoire and Arm-PCR of CDR3 regions yielded the TCR beta libraries. Each CDR3 protein gets one entry after TCRdb re-called the multiplex PCR reads with MiXCR. The table records 370,000 or so distinct CDR3 sequences, roughly 17% of them present only once. This sample also belongs to another study, concerning T cells in Graves' hyperthyroidism and ophthalmopathy.

The material was peripheral blood mononuclear cells (PBMCs), obtained at new diagnosis, from a patient treated with antithyroid drugs. These receptors all come from a woman under 30 with Graves disease.

This clonotype was counted many times. V usage is TRBV28 and J usage is TRBJ2-3; TRBD2 matches 8 bases. The germline V gene encodes CDR1 MDHEN and CDR2 SYDVKM. The CDR3 is made up of 15 amino acids. Germline trimming cut 4 bases from V and 4 bases from J; bases unmatched to any gene: 7. The CDR3 bases are TGTGCCAGCAGTTCCGGGGGGGCCGAGGCAGATACGCAGTATTTT. This codes for CASSSGGAEADTQYF. The full variable domain, completed using reference TRBV28 and TRBJ2-3, is DVKVTQSSRYLVKRTGEKVFLECVQDMDHENMFWYRQDPGLGLRLIYFSYDVKMKEKGDIPEGYSVSREKKERFSLILESASTNQTSMYLCASSSGGAEADTQYFGPGTRLTVL.

This clonotype was picked up many times. The V and J genes are TRBV15 and TRBJ1-1, with D unresolved. CDR1 LNHNV and CDR2 YYDKDF come from the germline V gene (reference sequence). V lost 1 base, J lost 2 bases, and 8 bases lay in between. The CDR3 is 14 amino acids. The CDR3 DNA sequence: TGTGCCACCAGCAGAGCCGGGCTTAACACTGAAGCTTTCTTT. It translates to CATSRAGLNTEAFF.

The V call is TRBV19, the J call TRBJ2-7, with D perhaps TRBD2 (7 bases). V was trimmed by 8 bases and J by 4 bases, leaving 15 bases between them. The CDR3 runs to 13 residues. The germline V gene has CDR1 LNHDA and CDR2 SQIVND (reference sequence). CDR3 in amino acids: CASSAGAEYEQYF. The CDR3 coding sequence is TGTGCCAGTTCGGCGGGGGCGGAATACGAGCAGTACTTC. Filled out from reference TRBV19 and TRBJ2-7, the complete variable domain reads DGGITQSPKYLFRKEGQNVTLSCEQNLNHDAMYWYRQDPGQGLRLIYYSQIVNDFQKGDIAEGYSVSREKKESFPLTVTSAQKNPTAFYLCASSAGAEYEQYFGPGTRLTVT.

V gene TRBV20-1 combines with J gene TRBJ1-6; 10 nucleotides agree with TRBD1. The CDR3 has 14 residues. The V segment lost 7 bases and the J segment 8 bases; nucleotides outside the gene matches: 8. Germline V CDR1 and CDR2: DFQATT, SNEGSKA (reference sequence). CDR3 residues: CSVGTGEWDSPLHF. In DNA, the CDR3 is TGCAGTGTCGGGACAGGGGAGTGGGATTCACCCCTCCACTTT.

V usage is TRBV5-1 and J usage is TRBJ1-2, with TRBD1 matching over 7 bases. Germline V gene lookup returns CDR1 SGHRS and CDR2 YFSETQ. With V trimmed by 7 bases and J by 6 bases, 15 bases remained unmatched. The CDR3 loop spans 15 amino acids. CDR3 in amino acids: CASGGDSPNYNGYTF. The CDR3 DNA is TGCGCCAGCGGTGGGGACAGCCCGAATTACAATGGCTACACCTTC.

This clonotype was counted at least ten times. This chain links TRBV2 with TRBJ1-1; D ambiguous. The CDR3 has 13 amino acids. V was pared by 4 bases and J by 3 bases, with 9 bases between. Germline V CDR1 and CDR2: SNHLY, FYNNEI. CDR3 bases: TGTGCCAGCAGTGTAACAATGTACACTGAAGCTTTCTTT. Amino acids: CASSVTMYTEAFF.

This clonotype was detected many times. The chain carries TRBV20-1 and TRBJ2-1, with 11 positions matching TRBD2. The trim removed 0 bases at V and 0 bases at J, leaving 10 bases unmatched. The CDR3 contains 19 residues. The germline gives CDR1 DFQATT, CDR2 SNEGSKA (reference sequence). The CDR3 reads CSARDSASGGQSSYNEQFF. In DNA form, the CDR3 reads TGCAGTGCTAGAGATTCGGCTAGCGGGGGGCAAAGCTCCTACAATGAGCAGTTCTTC.

This clonotype was counted only a few times. CDR3 in DNA: TGCAGTGTACCGCAAAAGGGCTCCTACAATGAGCAGTTCTTC. This sequence encodes CSVPQKGSYNEQFF. This chain uses TRBV20-1 with TRBJ2-1; no firm D call. Trimming shortened V by 7 bases and J by 0 bases, and 13 bases separated the two germline ends. From germline, CDR1 is DFQATT and CDR2 SNEGSKA (reference sequence). The CDR3 is 14 amino acids.

This clonotype was observed many times. CDR3 sequence: CASSLATSEDTQYF. The CDR3 DNA reads TGCGCCAGCAGCTTGGCTACTAGCGAGGATACGCAGTATTTT. The V and J genes are TRBV5-1 and TRBJ2-3, with 7 bases aligning to TRBD2. This CDR3 has 14 residues. V was pared by 0 bases and J by 6 bases, with 4 bases of the junction left unmatched. Looked up from germline, CDR1 is SGHRS and CDR2 is YFSETQ.

V is TRBV4-1 and J is TRBJ2-7; D may correspond to TRBD1 or TRBD2 (5 bases each). V gave up 4 bases and J gave up 6 bases, with 19 bases separating them. This CDR3 is built from 15 residues. CDR1 is MGHRA, CDR2 YSYEKL, per germline. The CDR3 nucleotides are TGCGCCAGCAGCCTCGCTGAGGGGCTCCTCGGCGAGCAGTACTTC. Translated, it gives CASSLAEGLLGEQYF.

This clonotype was counted ten times or more. The rearrangement uses TRBV24-1 and TRBJ2-3; D ambiguous. V lost 7 bases and J lost 2, with 12 bases in between. CDR3 size: 14 residues. Germline V gives CDR1 KGHDR, CDR2 SFDVKD. The CDR3 spells CATRSFIATDTQYF. The CDR3 coding sequence is TGTGCCACCAGGTCATTCATCGCCACAGATACGCAGTATTTT.

This clonotype turned up a few times. The rearrangement joins TRBV20-1 to TRBJ2-7; TRBD2 matches 7 bases. The CDR3 runs 15 residues. CDR1 and CDR2 from the germline V gene are DFQATT and SNEGSKA (reference sequence). The J segment lost 6 bases and the V segment lost 5 bases, leaving 16 bases of the junction unmatched. The DNA of the CDR3 is TGCAGTGCTGTAGAGGACGGGACTATTGGTTCCGAGCAGTACTTC. Residues: CSAVEDGTIGSEQYF.

Details on this clonotype: This sequence may be a read error, since a much larger clone differs from it by one base. The chain joins TRBV12-3 or TRBV12-4 to TRBJ2-3; D possibly corresponds to TRBD2 (6 bases). The length of the CDR3 is 15 residues. DNA of the CDR3: TGTGCCAGCAGTTTTTACGGCGGGGAAACAGATATGCAGTATTTT. This codes for CASSFYGGETDMQYF.

This clonotype was recorded once. The chain employs TRBV29-1 and TRBJ2-1; 7 bases match TRBD2. V gave up 5 bases and J gave up 2 bases; unmatched junction bases: 9. The CDR3 has 15 residues. Germline V gene data show CDR1 as SQVTM and CDR2 as ANQGSEA. The DNA of the CDR3 is TGCAGCGTTAGAAGCGGGGCAAGCACCTACAATGAGCAGTTCTTC. Translated: CSVRSGASTYNEQFF.

This clonotype was recorded at least ten times. The chain couples TRBV18 to TRBJ1-2; 9 bases fit TRBD1. Germline values: CDR1 KGHSH, CDR2 LQKENI. This CDR3 is built from 15 residues. V lost 5 bases to trimming and J lost 1 base; unmatched junction nucleotides: 5. The chain's CDR3 is CASSTGQGDNYGYTF. Here the CDR3 DNA reads TGTGCCAGCTCAACGGGACAGGGAGATAACTATGGCTACACCTTC.

In this sample, this clonotype turned up a few times. The chain employs TRBV7-3 and TRBJ1-6; D is uncertain. CDR1 SGHTA and CDR2 FQGTGA come from the germline V gene. This CDR3 region has 14 residues. Trimming left V 4 bases short and J 8 bases short, with 12 bases between. The CDR3, as DNA: TGTGCCAGCAGCTCAAGTGGACCCTATTCACCCCTCCACTTT. This gives the protein CASSSSGPYSPLHF.

This clonotype occurred many times. J is TRBJ2-3 and V is TRBV5-1; D is ambiguous. The CDR3 has 14 amino acids. The V end was cut by 0 bases, the J end by 2 bases, with 7 bases between. Germline V gene sequence: CDR1 SGHRS, CDR2 YFSETQ. The CDR3 coding sequence is TGCGCCAGCAGCTTGGGCCCGAACACAGATACGCAGTATTTT. As protein: CASSLGPNTDTQYF.

About this clonotype itself: A far bigger clonotype differs at one base, so this is likely a read error. This rearrangement joins TRBV5-8 to TRBJ2-1; 11 positions agree with TRBD1. This CDR3 is built from 15 residues. The V segment lost 4 bases and the J segment 6 bases; nucleotides outside the gene matches: 6. The germline gives CDR1 SGHTS, CDR2 YDEGEE. CDR3 sequence reads: CASSAGTGGSNEQFF. As DNA, the CDR3 is TGTGCCAGCAGCGCCGGGACAGGGGGATCCAATGAGCAGTTCTTC.

This clonotype appeared a few times. The rearrangement joins TRBV27 to TRBJ1-2; possibly TRBD1 for D (5 bases). The germline CDR1 and CDR2 sequences are MNHEY and SMNVEV (reference sequence). The length of the CDR3 is 16 residues. The ends were cut back, 5 bases at V and 4 bases at J, with 20 bases in the middle. The CDR3 region is CASSPNLGEVGYGYTF. The CDR3 nucleotides read TGTGCCAGCAGTCCTAATTTGGGGGAGGTGGGCTATGGCTACACCTTC.

V usage is TRBV20-1 and J usage is TRBJ2-7; no clear D gene. The V gene lost 6 bases and the J gene lost 0 bases, with 9 bases spanning the gap. CDR3 size: 12 residues. The germline gives CDR1 DFQATT, CDR2 SNEGSKA (reference sequence). CDR3 nucleotide sequence: TGCAGTGCCTCACAGAGCTCCTACGAGCAGTACTTC. Encoded protein: CSASQSSYEQYF.

This clonotype has just a few counts. In DNA, the CDR3 is TGTGCCAGCAAGTCCGGGACAGCTAACACCGGGGAGCTGTTTTTT. Translation gives CASKSGTANTGELFF. This chain joins TRBV7-9 and TRBJ2-2, with 7 bases identical to TRBD1. V lost 7 bases to trimming and J lost 2 bases; unmatched junction nucleotides: 7. The CDR3 has 15 residues. CDR1 SEHNR and CDR2 FQNEAQ come from the germline V gene (reference sequence). The whole variable domain, remainder taken from reference TRBV7-9 and TRBJ2-2, is DTGVSQNPRHKITKRGQNVTFRCDPISEHNRLYWYRQTLGQGPEFLTYFQNEAQLEKSRLLSDRFSAERPKGSFSTLEIQRTEQGDSAMYLCASKSGTANTGELFFGEGSRLTVL.

This clonotype was recorded many times. The chain links TRBV12-5 to TRBJ1-6; maybe TRBD1 (6 bases). CDR1 and CDR2 (germline): LGHNT, FRNRAP. V was cut by 0 bases and J by 6 bases, with 15 bases left in between. The CDR3 totals 17 residues. Here the CDR3 reads CASGLVSVRGANSPLHF. In DNA, the CDR3 is TGTGCTAGTGGTTTGGTATCGGTCCGGGGGGCTAATTCACCCCTCCACTTT.

This clonotype showed up many times. The chain combines TRBV6-2 or TRBV6-3 with TRBJ2-5; possibly TRBD1 or TRBD2 for D (5 bases each). V gave up 6 bases and J gave up 5 bases, with 19 bases separating them. Germline CDR1 and CDR2: MNHEY and SVGEGT. This CDR3 has 15 amino acids. CDR3 sequence reads: CASRRAGRVGETQYF. CDR3 sequence (DNA): TGTGCCAGCAGACGGGCGGGCAGGGTCGGCGAGACCCAGTACTTC.

This clonotype was recorded at least ten times. The chain is built from TRBV20-1 and TRBJ2-7; no clear D. This CDR3 region has 12 residues. V gave up 1 base and J gave up 3 bases, with 7 bases separating them. Germline V gene data show CDR1 as DFQATT and CDR2 as SNEGSKA (reference sequence). CDR3 sequence reads: CSARARSYEQYF. The DNA of the CDR3 is TGCAGTGCTAGAGCGCGGAGCTACGAGCAGTACTTC.

This clonotype appeared many times. The chain's CDR3 is CASRTPGEPQHF. The CDR3 nucleotides read TGTGCCAGCAGGACCCCGGGGGAGCCCCAGCATTTT. The chain links TRBV6-1 to TRBJ1-5, with D perhaps matching TRBD1 (5 bases). CDR3 size: 12 residues. CDR1 is MNHNS, CDR2 SASEGT, per germline. Deletions cut 6 bases from V and 8 bases from J, with 11 bases between.

The CDR3 DNA reads TGCAGCGTGCTGGGGGGCGGGGCGACCTACGAGCAGTACTTC. Encoded protein: CSVLGGGATYEQYF. The genes are TRBV29-1 and TRBJ2-7; the D gene could be TRBD1 or TRBD2 (6 bases each). The ends were cut back, 6 bases at V and 2 bases at J, with 17 bases in the middle. The germline V gene encodes CDR1 SQVTM and CDR2 ANQGSEA. The CDR3 length is 14 residues.

J is TRBJ2-6 and V is TRBV7-9; D is ambiguous. This CDR3 spans 17 amino acids. Per the germline V gene, CDR1 is SEHNR and CDR2 is FQNEAQ (reference sequence). Trimming pared 4 bases from V and 1 base from J, leaving 14 bases between. The CDR3 DNA reads TGTGCCAGCAGCTCCTTGACACCGCCTTCTGGGGCCAACGTCCTGACTTTC. It translates to CASSSLTPPSGANVLTF.

This clonotype came up a few times. The chain couples TRBV3-1 to TRBJ2-5, with TRBD1 matching 9 bases. The CDR3 sequence is 15 residues long. V shed 7 bases, J shed 4 bases, and the junction held 10 bases outside the gene matches. Germline V gives CDR1 LGHDT, CDR2 YNNKEL (reference sequence). The CDR3 nucleotides are TGTGCCAGCACCACCGGGACAGGGAGGGGAGAGACCCAGTACTTC. Translation gives CASTTGTGRGETQYF.

Comment on this clonotype: Relative to the germline gene, one junction end is altered; a read error may explain this. V gene TRBV7-7 combines with J gene TRBJ2-3, with D unclear. The CDR3 is 15 amino acids. Looked up from germline, CDR1 is SSHAT and CDR2 is FNYEAQ (reference sequence). The CDR3 protein is CASSLVGSPTDTQYF. The CDR3 DNA is TGTGCTAGCAGCTTAGTCGGCTCACCCACAGATACGCAGTATTTT.

This clonotype came up once. The rearrangement links TRBV9 to TRBJ1-2, with D uncertain. Germline V gene lookup returns CDR1 SGDLS and CDR2 YYNGEE. V was cut by 4 bases and J by 11 bases, with 24 bases left in between. The CDR3 contains 15 residues. Written as DNA, the CDR3 is TGTGCCAGCAGCCCTCAAGGGAGGGCAGTCCTCCCTTACACCTTC. This codes for CASSPQGRAVLPYTF.

This clonotype was found many times. This rearrangement joins TRBV5-1 to TRBJ2-7, with D perhaps matching TRBD2 (5 bases). Looked up from germline, CDR1 is SGHRS and CDR2 is YFSETQ. Trimming cost V 3 bases and J 5 bases, with 12 bases left between them. There are 13 residues in the CDR3. CDR3: CASSSSGGDEQYF. For the CDR3, the DNA is TGCGCCAGCAGCTCCAGCGGTGGGGACGAGCAGTACTTC. The variable domain in full, completed from reference TRBV5-1 and TRBJ2-7, reads KAGVTQTPRYLIKTRGQQVTLSCSPISGHRSVSWYQQTPGQGLQFLFEYFSETQRNKGNFPGRFSGRQFSNSRSEMNVSTLELGDSALYLCASSSSGGDEQYFGPGTRLTVT.

This clonotype was detected ten times or more. The V gene is TRBV7-6, the J gene TRBJ2-1; a weak D match, TRBD2 (5 bases). Trimming removed 4 bases at V and 6 bases at J, with 16 bases between. The germline V gene has CDR1 SGHVS and CDR2 FNYEAQ. CDR3 size: 15 residues. The chain's CDR3 is CASSSRRVAGNEQFF. CDR3 in DNA: TGTGCCAGCAGCTCCCGCCGGGTGGCGGGCAATGAGCAGTTCTTC.